These 7 T cell receptor beta chains were all obtained from the same sample, sequenced in a study of shared clonotypes between healthy human individuals. This table comes from immunoSEQ multiplex PCR, and its TCRdb copy is limited to in-frame clones, with some not included. This sample has a few million clones, with around 90% found just once. The specimen sequenced was naive CD4+ T cells sorted from blood. Sample subset: CD45RA+ positively selected. All receptors derive from a young man in good health.

This clone was counted once. The V call is TRBV6-6, the J call TRBJ2-3; 7 bases are shared with TRBD1. With V trimmed by 5 bases and J by 1 base, 6 bases remained unmatched. This CDR3 spans 15 amino acids. Germline V gene data show CDR1 as MNHNY and CDR2 as SVGAGI (reference sequence). The CDR3 region has the DNA TGTGCCAGCAGTCCTGACAGGGTGGGCACAGATACGCAGTATTTT. Its translation: CASSPDRVGTDTQYF.

V usage is TRBV19 and J usage is TRBJ1-1, with D possibly TRBD1 on 6 matching bases. The V and J ends lost 4 bases and 3 bases respectively, with 15 bases between them. Per germline, CDR1 LNHDA and CDR2 SQIVND (reference sequence). The CDR3 contains 15 residues. CDR3 nucleotides: TGTGCCAGTAGTACCCTACAGGGAGGGGACACTGAAGCTTTCTTT. Residues: CASSTLQGGDTEAFF.

The chain combines TRBV7-8 with TRBJ2-3; perhaps TRBD1 as D (6 bases). V was cut by 1 base and J by 2 bases, with 16 bases left in between. The CDR3 has 17 residues. The germline V gene encodes CDR1 SGHVS and CDR2 FQNEAQ. CDR3 nucleotides: TGTGCCAGCAGCTTAGGACTATGGGGGCCCGACACAGATACGCAGTATTTT. This sequence encodes CASSLGLWGPDTDTQYF.

The chain combines TRBV18 with TRBJ2-3, with 11 bases matching TRBD1. The CDR3 is made up of 16 amino acids. The germline V gene has CDR1 KGHSH and CDR2 LQKENI. V lost 4 bases and J lost 0; bases outside the gene matches: 3. CDR3: CASSRGQGASTDTQYF. The CDR3 bases are TGTGCCAGCTCACGTGGACAGGGGGCCAGCACAGATACGCAGTATTTT. The whole variable domain, remainder taken from reference TRBV18 and TRBJ2-3, is NAGVMQNPRHLVRRRGQEARLRCSPMKGHSHVYWYRQLPEEGLKFMVYLQKENIIDESGMPKERFSAEFPKEGPSILRIQQVVRGDSAAYFCASSRGQGASTDTQYFGPGTRLTVL.

V gene TRBV10-3 combines with J gene TRBJ2-3, with 7 bases that match TRBD1. CDR1 and CDR2 (germline): ENHRY, SYGVKD. V lost 7 bases, J lost 3 bases, and 4 bases stayed unmatched. This CDR3 comprises 13 residues. CDR3 DNA: TGTGCCATCACAGGGGGTATGACAGATACGCAGTATTTT. It specifies CAITGGMTDTQYF.

This chain uses TRBV6-1 with TRBJ2-5; 8 bases line up with TRBD1. Germline CDR1 reads MNHNS; CDR2 reads SASEGT. The V gene end was trimmed by 2 bases and the J gene end by 1 base; junction bases not matched to a gene: 6. The CDR3 has 16 amino acids. The CDR3 DNA reads as TGTGCCAGCAGTGAAATCGCGGGGACAGGCCAAGAGACCCAGTACTTC. Amino acids: CASSEIAGTGQETQYF.

This rearrangement joins TRBV29-1 to TRBJ2-1, with 10 bases that match TRBD2. The CDR3 runs 13 residues. J was trimmed by 7 bases and V by 7 bases; bases with no gene match: 7. Germline-derived CDR1 and CDR2 are SQVTM and ANQGSEA. CDR3 DNA: TGCAGCGCCAAGCGGGGGGGATTAAATGAGCAGTTCTTC. Its translation: CSAKRGGLNEQFF.